The 20 T cell receptor beta chains below all came from one sample that was sequenced in a study of blood T cell repertoires in COVID-19. The data were produced by immunoSEQ multiplex PCR, yet TCRdb's version contains in-frame clones alone and is incomplete. This table holds around 120,000 clones, around 87% found once. Source material: peripheral blood. The receptors were sampled from a woman in her seventies with acute or convalescent COVID-19.

The chain has TRBV3-1 (or the pseudogene TRBV3-2) and TRBJ2-1; possibly TRBD2 for D (7 bases). The CDR3 loop spans 14 amino acids. The V gene's germline CDR1 is LGHDT and CDR2 YNNKEL (reference sequence). Trimming took off 5 bases at V and 10 bases at J, with 18 bases between the two ends. Here the CDR3 DNA reads TGTGCCAGCAGCGTACGCGGGGGCCCGGAAGAGCAGTTCTTC. Translating it yields CASSVRGGPEEQFF.

Notes on this clone: At the DNA level, this CDR3 is encoded by other sequences in the same sample as well. The rearrangement links TRBV28 to TRBJ2-7; 12 nucleotides align to TRBD1. J gave up 5 bases and V 3 bases, and 2 bases lay outside the gene matches. Germline assignment: CDR1 MDHEN and CDR2 SYDVKM. This CDR3 comprises 14 residues. CDR3 in amino acids: CASSLGQGANEQYF. CDR3 bases: TGTGCCAGCAGTTTGGGACAGGGGGCGAACGAGCAGTACTTC.

The chain recombines TRBV18 with TRBJ2-7, with 8 bases that match TRBD1. Germline lookup yields CDR1 KGHSH and CDR2 LQKENI. This CDR3 region has 16 residues. The V gene end was trimmed by 0 bases and the J gene end by 6 bases; junction bases not matched to a gene: 10. The CDR3 sequence: CASSPPIRDRPSEQYF. The CDR3 DNA sequence: TGTGCCAGCTCACCACCCATCCGGGACAGGCCTAGCGAGCAGTACTTC.

The rearrangement links TRBV12-3 or TRBV12-4 to TRBJ1-1; no firm D call. V lost 7 bases to trimming and J lost 1 base, with 10 bases between them. The CDR3 extends over 13 amino acids. The DNA of the CDR3 is TGTGCCAGCACCCCCCGAGAGAACACTGAAGCTTTCTTT. Its translation: CASTPRENTEAFF.

The chain uses TRBV19 and TRBJ2-5; the D gene is possibly TRBD1 (5 bases). Deletions cut 3 bases from V and 4 bases from J, with 9 bases between. This CDR3 is built from 13 residues. CDR1 is LNHDA, CDR2 SQIVND, per germline (reference sequence). The CDR3 loop reads CASSMWGAETQYF. The CDR3 region has the DNA TGTGCCAGTAGTATGTGGGGCGCAGAGACCCAGTACTTC.

V gene TRBV24-1 combines with J gene TRBJ2-1; tentative D call: TRBD2 (6 bases). V shed 4 bases and J shed 5 bases, with 14 bases lying between them. The length of the CDR3 is 15 residues. Germline lookup yields CDR1 KGHDR and CDR2 SFDVKD. The CDR3 DNA reads TGTGCCACCAGTGAGATGGGACTCGAGGACAATGAGCAGTTCTTC. Protein sequence: CATSEMGLEDNEQFF.

V and J are TRBV2 and TRBJ1-6; TRBD1 agrees at 8 bases. V trimming: 7 bases; J trimming: 9 bases; junction bases outside the gene matches: 11. This CDR3 region has 15 residues. CDR1 SNHLY and CDR2 FYNNEI come from the germline V gene. CDR3: CASKIQGALGSPLHF. DNA of the CDR3: TGTGCCAGCAAGATTCAGGGGGCATTAGGTTCACCCCTCCACTTT.

This rearrangement joins TRBV6-2 or TRBV6-3 to TRBJ2-5; D ambiguous. The CDR3 has 14 amino acids. Germline-derived CDR1 and CDR2 are MNHEY and SVGEGT. The V end was cut by 2 bases, the J end by 5 bases, with 12 bases between. CDR3 DNA: TGTGCCAGCAGTTACCCCGTCCCTGCGGAGACCCAGTACTTC. Protein sequence: CASSYPVPAETQYF.

This clone showed up just a few times. This chain links TRBV30 with TRBJ1-1; D might be TRBD1 (6 bases). Germline V CDR1 and CDR2: GTSNPN, SVGIG (reference sequence). The length of the CDR3 is 11 residues. Trimming took 7 bases from V and 5 from J, leaving 11 bases between them. As DNA, the CDR3 is TGTGCCTCTAGGGGGGGAACTGAAGCTTTCTTT. This gives the protein CASRGGTEAFF.

The chain has TRBV28 and TRBJ1-4; unclear D gene. Trimming took off 11 bases at V and 3 bases at J, with 16 bases between the two ends. CDR1 is MDHEN, CDR2 SYDVKM, per germline. The CDR3 has 14 residues. The CDR3 nucleotides are TGTGCCGCATCCGCAGGCGCATCTAATGAAAAACTGTTTTTT. This encodes CAASAGASNEKLFF.

The V gene is TRBV18, the J gene TRBJ2-3; D is perhaps TRBD2 (5 bases). Trimming took 0 bases from V and 1 from J, leaving 11 bases between them. Germline CDR1 reads KGHSH; CDR2 reads LQKENI. The CDR3 is made up of 16 amino acids. Written as DNA, the CDR3 is TGTGCCAGCTCACCACCGCTAGCCCGACGCACAGATACGCAGTATTTT. This codes for CASSPPLARRTDTQYF.

V gene TRBV28 combines with J gene TRBJ2-1; TRBD1 matches at 10 bases. CDR1 and CDR2 (germline): MDHEN, SYDVKM. CDR3 length: 14 residues. V lost 10 bases and J lost 3; bases outside the gene matches: 6. CDR3 DNA: TGTGCCAACGCCGGGACAGGGGACTACAATGAGCAGTTCTTC. Its translation: CANAGTGDYNEQFF.

The chain couples TRBV5-1 to TRBJ2-7; the D is unclear. Per germline, CDR1 SGHRS and CDR2 YFSETQ. The ends were cut back, 2 bases at V and 3 bases at J, with 9 bases in the middle. The CDR3 is 13 residues long. The CDR3 spells CASSFGSNYEQYF. DNA for the CDR3: TGCGCCAGCAGCTTCGGGTCGAACTACGAGCAGTACTTC.

In its sample, this clone was seen once. The chain is built from TRBV7-7 and TRBJ2-1; 13 nucleotides align to TRBD2. Trimming removed 6 bases from V and 8 bases from J; junction bases left unmatched: 7. The CDR3 has 15 residues. Germline values: CDR1 SSHAT, CDR2 FNYEAQ (reference sequence). The DNA of the CDR3 is TGTGCCAGCAGTAAAGGGACTAGCGGGGTTGATGAGCAGTTCTTC. Its translation is CASSKGTSGVDEQFF.

J is TRBJ2-1 and V is TRBV18; D call uncertain. The CDR3 is 13 amino acids. With 3 bases removed from V and 7 bases from J, the gap between germline ends came to 10 bases. The germline V gene encodes CDR1 KGHSH and CDR2 LQKENI. The CDR3, as DNA: TGTGCCAGCTCACCGACGACGGAGAATGAGCAGTTCTTC. This codes for CASSPTTENEQFF. Full variable domain (rest looked up from reference TRBV18 and TRBJ2-1): NAGVMQNPRHLVRRRGQEARLRCSPMKGHSHVYWYRQLPEEGLKFMVYLQKENIIDESGMPKERFSAEFPKEGPSILRIQQVVRGDSAAYFCASSPTTENEQFFGPGTRLTVL.

The genes are TRBV6-2 or TRBV6-3 and TRBJ1-2; 9 nucleotides agree with TRBD1. The CDR3 length is 16 residues. J gave up 4 bases and V 4 bases, and 10 bases lay outside the gene matches. Germline V gene data show CDR1 as MNHEY and CDR2 as SVGEGT. CDR3 bases: TGTGCCAGCAGTTCCCGATCGGACAGGGGAAGCTATGGCTACACCTTC. Translated, it gives CASSSRSDRGSYGYTF.

The rearrangement links TRBV19 to TRBJ1-2; D remains unclear. Germline V gene lookup returns CDR1 LNHDA and CDR2 SQIVND (reference sequence). CDR3 length: 11 amino acids. V lost 6 bases, J lost 2 bases, and 4 bases lay in between. This CDR3 is CASRRNYGYTF. CDR3 nucleotides: TGTGCCAGTAGGCGAAACTATGGCTACACCTTC.

This clone has only one observation. The rearrangement links TRBV4-1 to TRBJ1-1; D gene unclear. With 2 bases removed from V and 0 bases from J, the gap between germline ends came to 13 bases. CDR3 length: 16 residues. Germline lookup yields CDR1 MGHRA and CDR2 YSYEKL. The CDR3 DNA reads as TGCGCCAGCAGCCAATTCCGACGGGGTTTGAACACTGAAGCTTTCTTT. Encoded protein: CASSQFRRGLNTEAFF.

The genes are TRBV6-5 and TRBJ2-5; D might be TRBD1 (5 bases). V shed 7 bases and J shed 2 bases, with 8 bases lying between them. The CDR3 is 12 amino acids. From germline, CDR1 is MNHEY and CDR2 SVGAGI. The CDR3 loop is CASKTEQETQYF. The CDR3, as DNA: TGTGCCAGCAAGACAGAGCAAGAGACCCAGTACTTC.

This clone appeared once. This rearrangement joins TRBV5-1 to TRBJ1-2; 8 bases align to TRBD1. The CDR3 extends over 14 amino acids. The junction had 8 bases not matched to a gene; V was cut back by 2 bases and J by 8 bases. CDR1 is SGHRS, CDR2 YFSETQ, per germline. DNA of the CDR3: TGCGCCAGCAGCTTAGAGGGACAGGTGAGAGGCTACACCTTC. It translates to CASSLEGQVRGYTF.